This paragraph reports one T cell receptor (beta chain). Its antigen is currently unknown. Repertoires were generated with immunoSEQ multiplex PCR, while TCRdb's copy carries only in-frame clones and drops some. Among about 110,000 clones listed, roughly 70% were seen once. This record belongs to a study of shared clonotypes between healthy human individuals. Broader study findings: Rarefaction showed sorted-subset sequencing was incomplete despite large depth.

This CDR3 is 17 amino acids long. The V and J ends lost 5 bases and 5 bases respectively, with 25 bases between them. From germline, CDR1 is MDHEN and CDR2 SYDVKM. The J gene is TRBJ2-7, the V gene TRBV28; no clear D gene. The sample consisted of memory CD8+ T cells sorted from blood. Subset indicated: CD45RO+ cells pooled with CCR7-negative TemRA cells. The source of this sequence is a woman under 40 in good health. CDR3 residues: CASSTPLSGAQGHEQYF. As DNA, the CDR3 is TGTGCCAGCAGTACTCCCCTGTCAGGCGCCCAAGGGCACGAGCAGTACTTC.